A selection of T cell receptor beta chains follows, all from one sample in a study of blood T cell repertoires in COVID-19. The protocol was immunoSEQ multiplex PCR, while the TCRdb copy is restricted to in-frame clones and leaves out a portion. The table includes 40,000 to 50,000 clones, 85% detected once. Sequencing input: peripheral blood. All receptors derive from a man aged 50 to 60 with active COVID-19. The CDR3 runs from the conserved cysteine through the conserved F or W. Fields, in order: D gene, clone size, J gene, V gene, CDR3 protein, CDR3 DNA. The D gene is left open where the match is weak. Only some rows state a clone size, as once, few, many or a class for expanded clones.

NA | NA | TRBJ2-1 | TRBV9 | CASSEIDNEQFF | TGTGCCAGCAGCGAGATAGACAATGAGCAGTTCTTC
NA | NA | TRBJ2-3 | TRBV27 | CASSLSIARGVSYTQYF | TGTGCCAGCAGTTTATCGATCGCCAGGGGGGTCTCTTATACGCAGTATTTT
TRBD2 | NA | TRBJ2-3 | TRBV5-1 | CASSLVLAGGADTQYF | TGCGCCAGCAGCTTGGTCCTAGCGGGAGGTGCAGATACGCAGTATTTT
TRBD2 | NA | TRBJ2-5 | TRBV15 | CATSLAGGETQYF | TGTGCCACCAGCTTAGCGGGAGGCGAGACCCAGTACTTC
TRBD1 | NA | TRBJ1-2 | TRBV11-3 | CASSPTRGQGGNGYTF | TGTGCCAGCAGCCCGACCAGAGGACAGGGGGGTAATGGCTACACCTTC
NA | NA | TRBJ1-3 | TRBV12-3/TRBV12-4 | CASSQTTGNTIYF | TGTGCCAGCAGTCAGACAACTGGAAACACCATATATTTT
NA | NA | TRBJ1-2 | TRBV27 | CASSSGTRTRGYTF | TGTGCCAGCAGTTCCGGGACACGTACCCGTGGCTACACCTTC
TRBD2 | NA | TRBJ2-2 | TRBV9 | CASSPTSGASTGELFF | TGTGCCAGCAGTCCTACTAGCGGGGCCTCCACCGGGGAGCTGTTTTTT
TRBD1 | NA | TRBJ2-1 | TRBV7-9 | CASSLGQGVPREQFF | TGTGCCAGCAGCTTAGGACAGGGGGTGCCTCGCGAGCAGTTCTTC
TRBD1 | NA | TRBJ2-1 | TRBV24-1 | CATSDPTGTGPYNEQFF | TGTGCCACCAGTGATCCCACCGGGACAGGGCCCTACAATGAGCAGTTCTTC
NA | once | TRBJ1-2 | TRBV9 | CASSRGNEGYTF | TGTGCCAGCAGCCGAGGGAATGAAGGCTACACCTTC
NA | NA | TRBJ1-1 | TRBV7-9 | CASSLVQMNTEAFF | TGTGCCAGCAGCTTAGTCCAGATGAACACTGAAGCTTTCTTT
NA | NA | TRBJ1-1 | TRBV6-5 | CASITGSRTEAFF | TGTGCCAGCATAACAGGGTCAAGGACTGAAGCTTTCTTT
NA | once | TRBJ1-5 | TRBV10-3 | CAISDYNQPQHF | TGTGCCATCAGTGATTACAATCAGCCCCAGCATTTT
NA | NA | TRBJ2-5 | TRBV5-1 | CASSPGPETQYF | TGCGCCAGCAGTCCGGGTCCAGAGACCCAGTACTTC
TRBD2 | once | TRBJ2-3 | TRBV4-1 | CASSRGGLAGLGDTQYF | TGCGCCAGCAGCCGGGGTGGACTAGCGGGATTGGGAGATACGCAGTATTTT
TRBD1 | NA | TRBJ2-1 | TRBV7-8 | CASSLDFRGHRNEQFF | TGTGCCAGCAGCTTAGATTTCAGGGGGCATAGAAATGAGCAGTTCTTC
NA | NA | TRBJ2-3 | TRBV7-9 | CASSLGGTTGTDTQYF | TGTGCCAGCAGCCTAGGGGGAACGACAGGCACAGATACGCAGTATTTT
NA | once | TRBJ1-2 | TRBV5-6 | CASSLYGASGAGGYTF | TGTGCCAGCAGCTTGTATGGGGCCTCAGGGGCTGGTGGCTACACCTTC
TRBD1 | NA | TRBJ2-7 | TRBV6-2/TRBV6-3 | CASSRDRVGSYEQYF | TGTGCCAGCAGCCGTGACAGGGTGGGATCCTACGAGCAGTACTTC
TRBD1 | NA | TRBJ1-5 | TRBV19 | CASSEGQVSNQPQHF | TGTGCCAGTAGTGAGGGACAGGTTAGCAATCAGCCCCAGCATTTT
NA | NA | TRBJ2-3 | TRBV9 | CASSVPVTGDTQYF | TGTGCCAGCAGCGTACCGGTTACCGGTGATACGCAGTATTTT
NA | NA | TRBJ2-5 | TRBV20-1 | CSASPPPNRVKQETQYF | TGCAGTGCTAGTCCCCCCCCTAACAGGGTCAAACAAGAGACCCAGTACTTC
TRBD2 | once | TRBJ2-7 | TRBV4-2 | CASSFLLAGPSYEQYF | TGTGCCAGCAGCTTCCTACTAGCGGGCCCCTCTTACGAGCAGTACTTC
TRBD1 | NA | TRBJ2-4 | TRBV3-1/TRBV3-2 | CASSQDSRQGAKNIQYF | TGTGCCAGCAGCCAAGATTCGCGACAGGGGGCCAAAAACATTCAGTACTTC